Below, 32 T cell receptor beta chains from the same sample are listed, as sequenced in a study of response to subunit inactivated influenza vaccine. A single record per CDR3 protein comes from TCRdb applying MiXCR to the RT-PCR reads. The sample includes hundreds of thousands of distinct CDR3 sequences, 7.6% of them seen just once. Source: PBMCs from blood, taken around 2 years after vaccination. The receptors here all came from a man between 50 and 75 years old who received an inactivated influenza vaccine.

This clonotype was found many times. The chain has TRBV2 and TRBJ1-5; no firm D call. V lost 6 bases, J lost 4 bases, and 10 bases lay in between. The germline gives CDR1 SNHLY, CDR2 FYNNEI. CDR3 size: 13 residues. CDR3 residues: CASRRDGNQPQHF. In DNA, the CDR3 is TGTGCCAGCAGGAGAGACGGAAATCAGCCCCAGCATTTT.

This clonotype was counted at least ten times. This chain connects TRBV4-3 to TRBJ2-1; possibly TRBD1 for D (6 bases). In germline, CDR1 is LGHNA, CDR2 YSLEER. V lost 0 bases and J lost 0, with 9 bases in between. CDR3 size: 16 residues. CDR3 sequence: CASSQDRGSSYNEQFF. In DNA, the CDR3 is TGCGCCAGCAGCCAAGATAGGGGGAGCTCCTACAATGAGCAGTTCTTC.

This clonotype was recorded at least ten times. A much larger clone differs by one base, so this may be a read error. The chain joins TRBV15 to TRBJ1-5, with TRBD1 as a possible D gene (5 bases). The V end lost 0 bases, the J end lost 3 bases, and 9 bases lay between the germline ends. The germline gives CDR1 LNHNV, CDR2 YYDKDF (reference sequence). The CDR3 contains 15 residues. CDR3 sequence: CATSRDKGTNQPQHF. CDR3 coding DNA: TGTGCCACCAGCAGAGATAAGGGGACCAATCAGCCCCAGCATTTT. The full variable domain, completed using reference TRBV15 and TRBJ1-5, is DAMVIQNPRYQVTQFGKPVTLSCSQTLNHNVMYWYQQKSSQAPKLLFHYYDKDFNNEADTPDNFQSRRPNTSFCFLDIRSPGLGDTAMYLCATSRDKGTNQPQHFGDGTRLSIL.

The chain links TRBV7-9 to TRBJ1-1; TRBD1 aligns across 9 bases. V was pared by 2 bases and J by 4 bases, with 8 bases of the junction left unmatched. The CDR3 contains 16 residues. Germline CDR1 is SEHNR and CDR2 is FQNEAQ (reference sequence). CDR3 coding DNA: TGTGCCAGCAGCTTACGAGCGGGACAGGGAGGCACTGAAGCTTTCTTT. Its protein is CASSLRAGQGGTEAFF.

This chain uses TRBV7-9 with TRBJ2-1; D is uncertain. V was cut by 5 bases and J by 10 bases, with 12 bases left in between. The CDR3 runs 12 residues. Germline V gene lookup returns CDR1 SEHNR and CDR2 FQNEAQ (reference sequence). The CDR3 loop reads CASSVTLGEQFF. CDR3 DNA sequence: TGTGCCAGCAGCGTCACCTTGGGGGAGCAGTTCTTC.

The J gene is TRBJ1-1, the V gene TRBV11-2; no clear D gene. Germline V CDR1 and CDR2: SGHAT, FQNNGV. The CDR3 sequence is 12 residues long. Trimming shortened V by 5 bases and J by 3 bases, and 7 bases separated the two germline ends. The CDR3 protein is CASSPDYTEAFF. The CDR3 nucleotides are TGTGCCAGCAGCCCCGATTACACTGAAGCTTTCTTT.

Only one count was recorded for this clonotype. This chain links TRBV7-9 with TRBJ2-7; the D call may be TRBD1 or TRBD2 (5 bases each). Germline CDR1 reads SEHNR; CDR2 reads FQNEAQ (reference sequence). Trimming pared 5 bases from V and 0 bases from J, leaving 14 bases between. The CDR3 extends over 15 amino acids. The CDR3 DNA reads TGTGCCAGCAGCCCCGAGGGGTCGAGCTCCTACGAGCAGTACTTC. It yields the protein CASSPEGSSSYEQYF.

In this sample, this clonotype turned up a few times. The rearrangement uses TRBV6-5 and TRBJ1-6, with a possible D match to TRBD1 (6 bases). This CDR3 is 18 amino acids long. Germline lookup yields CDR1 MNHEY and CDR2 SVGAGI. Trimming shortened V by 2 bases and J by 0 bases, and 14 bases separated the two germline ends. The CDR3 loop reads CASSYGTWGPSYNSPLHF. The DNA for the CDR3 is TGTGCCAGCAGTTACGGGACTTGGGGGCCCTCCTATAATTCACCCCTCCACTTT.

This chain uses TRBV3-1 with TRBJ2-5; the D gene is possibly TRBD2 (6 bases). Germline assignment: CDR1 LGHDT and CDR2 YNNKEL (reference sequence). The V and J ends lost 7 bases and 2 bases respectively, with 14 bases between them. The length of the CDR3 is 14 residues. The CDR3 DNA sequence: TGTGCCAGCAAAAAGGAGGGCAGACAAGAGACCCAGTACTTC. Its translation: CASKKEGRQETQYF.

The chain recombines TRBV7-9 with TRBJ1-2, with D uncertain. The CDR3 is 16 residues long. In germline, CDR1 is SEHNR, CDR2 FQNEAQ (reference sequence). V was shortened by 4 bases and J by 5 bases, with 20 bases between the two germline ends. The chain's CDR3 is CASSSPGLRLRYGYTF. The CDR3 nucleotides read TGTGCCAGCAGCTCTCCAGGTCTGCGATTGAGATATGGCTACACCTTC.

CDR3 bases: TGTGCCAGTAGTCCCGTGGGGGTCGGAGGGAACACTGAAGCTTTCTTT. Residues: CASSPVGVGGNTEAFF. The rearrangement uses TRBV19 and TRBJ1-1, with TRBD1 as a possible D gene (5 bases). The germline CDR1 and CDR2 sequences are LNHDA and SQIVND (reference sequence). The CDR3 runs to 16 residues. V lost 5 bases, J lost 1 base, and 17 bases lay in between. The full variable domain, its missing parts supplied by reference TRBV19 and TRBJ1-1, is DGGITQSPKYLFRKEGQNVTLSCEQNLNHDAMYWYRQDPGQGLRLIYYSQIVNDFQKGDIAEGYSVSREKKESFPLTVTSAQKNPTAFYLCASSPVGVGGNTEAFFGQGTRLTVV.

This clonotype has a handful of counts. This chain links TRBV12-3 or TRBV12-4 with TRBJ2-2, with D perhaps matching TRBD2 (6 bases). CDR3 length: 17 residues. The V end was cut by 6 bases, the J end by 6 bases, with 23 bases between. The CDR3 loop reads CASSPSMVGSGSGELFF. In DNA form, the CDR3 reads TGTGCCAGCAGCCCCTCCATGGTGGGGAGCGGGTCCGGGGAGCTGTTTTTT.

This sequence joins TRBV20-1 and TRBJ2-1; possibly TRBD2 for D (6 bases). Germline CDR1 DFQATT, CDR2 SNEGSKA (reference sequence). The CDR3 contains 14 residues. V lost 0 bases and J lost 9, with 15 bases in between. Here the CDR3 reads CSARDQGARGEQFF. The CDR3 region has the DNA TGCAGTGCTAGAGATCAAGGAGCGCGGGGTGAGCAGTTCTTC.

V usage is TRBV5-1 and J usage is TRBJ2-5; no definite D call. This CDR3 has 14 amino acids. V shed 3 bases and J shed 4 bases, with 13 bases lying between them. Germline CDR1 is SGHRS and CDR2 is YFSETQ. CDR3 residues: CASSWRGIRETQYF. The DNA of the CDR3 is TGCGCCAGCAGCTGGAGAGGTATCCGAGAGACCCAGTACTTC.

The rearrangement links TRBV12-3 or TRBV12-4 to TRBJ2-7, with D perhaps matching TRBD2 (6 bases). CDR3 length equals 12 residues. V lost 3 bases, J lost 5 bases, and 8 bases lay in between. CDR3 nucleotides: TGTGCCAGCAGTTTTGGGGGGAACGAGCAGTACTTC. Translating it yields CASSFGGNEQYF.

This clonotype came up a few times. This rearrangement joins TRBV5-5 to TRBJ1-4; D may be TRBD1 (6 bases). V lost 5 bases and J 5 bases, leaving 13 bases between the germline ends. The CDR3 contains 14 residues. Germline V gives CDR1 SGHKS, CDR2 YYEKEE (reference sequence). The CDR3 coding sequence is TGTGCCAGCAGATCGGGACACGCCAATGAAAAACTGTTTTTT. Translation: CASRSGHANEKLFF.

Only a few counts were recorded for this clonotype. The V gene is TRBV7-3, the J gene TRBJ2-1, with TRBD2 as a possible D gene (6 bases). Trimming left V 3 bases short and J 8 bases short, with 23 bases between. CDR3 size: 17 residues. From germline, CDR1 is SGHTA and CDR2 FQGTGA. CDR3 sequence (DNA): TGTGCCAGCAGCTTGGTTGGCGGGGTGCCCCTCGGGTATGAGCAGTTCTTC. Encoded protein: CASSLVGGVPLGYEQFF.

This clonotype was detected a few times. The V and J genes are TRBV10-3 and TRBJ1-2; D call uncertain. Trimming shortened V by 3 bases and J by 2 bases, and 7 bases separated the two germline ends. The CDR3 runs to 13 residues. The V gene's germline CDR1 is ENHRY and CDR2 SYGVKD. The CDR3 loop is CAISEWRNYGYTF. Here the CDR3 DNA reads TGTGCCATCAGTGAATGGAGGAACTATGGCTACACCTTC.

This clonotype was counted only a few times. The rearrangement uses TRBV12-3 or TRBV12-4 and TRBJ2-7; D ambiguous. Trimming pared 3 bases from V and 1 base from J, leaving 7 bases between. The CDR3 spans 13 residues. The CDR3 nucleotides are TGTGCCAGCAGTTTCAGCCAGTCCTACGAGCAGTACTTC. Amino acid sequence: CASSFSQSYEQYF.

At least ten counts were recorded for this clonotype. The V and J genes are TRBV5-1 and TRBJ2-2; unclear D gene. The CDR3 is 12 amino acids. The germline V gene has CDR1 SGHRS and CDR2 YFSETQ. V dropped 4 bases and J dropped 0 bases, with 1 base sitting between them. CDR3 DNA: TGCGCCAGCAGCCCGAACACCGGGGAGCTGTTTTTT. Residues: CASSPNTGELFF. Supplemented by reference TRBV5-1 and TRBJ2-2, the full variable domain reads KAGVTQTPRYLIKTRGQQVTLSCSPISGHRSVSWYQQTPGQGLQFLFEYFSETQRNKGNFPGRFSGRQFSNSRSEMNVSTLELGDSALYLCASSPNTGELFFGEGSRLTVL.

This clonotype came up a few times. J is TRBJ2-7 and V is TRBV20-1, with a possible D match to TRBD2 (5 bases). This CDR3 contains 13 residues. The V gene's germline CDR1 is DFQATT and CDR2 SNEGSKA (reference sequence). V was clipped by 3 bases and J by 2 bases, with 11 bases between them. This CDR3 is CSAREADAYEQYF. Written as DNA, the CDR3 is TGCAGTGCTAGGGAGGCAGACGCCTACGAGCAGTACTTC.

The genes are TRBV6-6 and TRBJ2-1, with D maybe TRBD2 (5 bases). Trimming cost V 3 bases and J 9 bases, with 12 bases left between them. Germline V lookup: CDR1 MNHNY, CDR2 SVGAGI (reference sequence). This CDR3 is built from 13 residues. The CDR3 nucleotides read TGTGCCAGCAGTTATGCCCCCCGGGGTGAGCAGTTCTTC. Its translation is CASSYAPRGEQFF.

This clonotype was picked up a small number of times. The chain couples TRBV27 to TRBJ1-2; tentative D call: TRBD1 (5 bases). Trimming pared 3 bases from V and 2 bases from J, leaving 16 bases between. This CDR3 has 16 residues. The V gene's germline CDR1 is MNHEY and CDR2 SMNVEV (reference sequence). The CDR3 reads CASSFLSLGGNYGYTF. CDR3 bases: TGTGCCAGCAGTTTCCTGAGTTTGGGGGGGAACTATGGCTACACCTTC.

The chain recombines TRBV11-2 with TRBJ2-3; unclear D gene. V dropped 1 base and J dropped 4 bases, with 6 bases sitting between them. Per germline, CDR1 SGHAT and CDR2 FQNNGV. The CDR3 loop spans 13 amino acids. CDR3 sequence (DNA): TGTGCCAGCAGCTTAGGTCTGCCAGATACGCAGTATTTT. It translates to CASSLGLPDTQYF.

J is TRBJ2-1 and V is TRBV9; D unclear. V was clipped by 2 bases and J by 12 bases, with 15 bases between them. Germline CDR1 is SGDLS and CDR2 is YYNGEE. This CDR3 has 13 residues. The CDR3 DNA reads as TGTGCCAGCAGCGTCCCTGCTCGGAAGGGGCAGTTCTTC. It is translated as CASSVPARKGQFF.

This clonotype was seen many times. The CDR3 loop is CAIGGATNNEQFF. Here the CDR3 DNA reads TGTGCCATCGGGGGAGCCACGAACAATGAGCAGTTCTTC. The V and J genes are TRBV10-3 and TRBJ2-1; D is possibly TRBD1 or TRBD2 (5 bases each). Trimming cost V 8 bases and J 5 bases, with 13 bases left between them. Germline V CDR1 and CDR2: ENHRY, SYGVKD. The CDR3 contains 13 residues.

The J gene is TRBJ1-1, the V gene TRBV10-3; possibly TRBD1 for D (6 bases). Germline V CDR1 and CDR2: ENHRY, SYGVKD. V shed 6 bases and J shed 3 bases, with 8 bases lying between them. The CDR3 covers 12 residues. CDR3 residues: CAIRSGDTEAFF. DNA of the CDR3: TGTGCCATCAGGTCAGGGGACACTGAAGCTTTCTTT.

This clonotype was seen a handful of times. CDR3 sequence (DNA): TGCAGTGCTAGAGTAACAGGGAAGGGGCGCTACACCTTC. Its protein product is CSARVTGKGRYTF. The chain uses TRBV20-1 and TRBJ1-2; D is perhaps TRBD1 (6 bases). The CDR3 totals 13 residues. Germline CDR1 reads DFQATT; CDR2 reads SNEGSKA (reference sequence). Trimming pared 1 base from V and 9 bases from J, leaving 15 bases between.

This clonotype was found many times. The gene calls are TRBV7-2 and TRBJ1-1; the D is unclear. CDR1 and CDR2 (germline): SGHTA, FQGNSA. V dropped 1 base and J dropped 0 bases, with 6 bases sitting between them. CDR3 length: 14 residues. The CDR3 loop is CASSLGVLNTEAFF. CDR3 bases: TGTGCCAGCAGCTTAGGGGTGTTGAACACTGAAGCTTTCTTT. The variable domain in full, completed from reference TRBV7-2 and TRBJ1-1, reads GAGVSQSPSNKVTEKGKDVELRCDPISGHTALYWYRQSLGQGLEFLIYFQGNSAPDKSGLPSDRFSAERTGGSVSTLTIQRTQQEDSAVYLCASSLGVLNTEAFFGQGTRLTVV.

This clonotype was picked up a small number of times. The chain combines TRBV10-3 with TRBJ1-4; D might be TRBD1 (5 bases). Deletions cut 3 bases from V and 5 bases from J, with 7 bases between. The CDR3 extends over 13 amino acids. Per the germline V gene, CDR1 is ENHRY and CDR2 is SYGVKD. The CDR3 sequence is CAISDRANEKLFF. The CDR3 bases are TGTGCCATCAGTGACAGGGCGAATGAAAAACTGTTTTTT.

This chain connects TRBV4-2 to TRBJ2-7; D is perhaps TRBD1 (6 bases). This CDR3 spans 16 amino acids. Trimming removed 0 bases at V and 0 bases at J, with 12 bases between. CDR1 and CDR2 from the germline V gene are LGHNA and YNFKEQ. The CDR3 DNA reads as TGTGCCAGCAGCCAAGATGGCGACAGGAGCTCCTACGAGCAGTACTTC. Translated: CASSQDGDRSSYEQYF.

This clonotype appeared a few times. V and J are TRBV12-3 or TRBV12-4 and TRBJ2-1, with 7 positions matching TRBD1. After removal of 6 bases from V and 3 bases from J, the junction contained 5 bases not matched to a gene. This CDR3 has 14 amino acids. The chain's CDR3 is CASSVGQIYNEQFF. CDR3 coding DNA: TGTGCCAGCAGCGTGGGACAGATCTACAATGAGCAGTTCTTC.